The clone carrying this T cell receptor (beta chain) was counted a few times. Its antigen is unknown. TCRdb used MiXCR to reprocess the RT-PCR reads, holding one entry per CDR3 protein. Of around 650,000 distinct CDR3 sequences listed, around 14% are singletons. J lost 11 bases, V lost 3 bases, and 4 bases had no gene match. This CDR3 has 12 amino acids. CDR1 and CDR2 from the germline V gene are SGHDN and FVKESK. This specimen comes from a study of response to subunit inactivated influenza vaccine. General study findings and limits: New T cells are recruited in small numbers by each seasonal influenza vaccination, according to the authors' suggestion.

The source material was PBMCs from blood, sampled 11 to 12 days after vaccination. The source of this sequence is a middle-aged man who received an inactivated influenza vaccine. This chain uses TRBV14 with TRBJ2-1; 7 nucleotides match TRBD2. CDR3 coding DNA: TGTGCCAGCAGCCAGGGCGGGGGAAAGCAGTTCTTC. Protein: CASSQGGGKQFF.